The next 28 T cell receptor beta chains were all read from a single sample in a study of T cell responses to AZD1222 COVID-19 vaccine. Here immunoSEQ multiplex PCR was the method, and the copy in TCRdb shows in-frame clones only, minus some. The repertoire holds approximately 80,000 clones, with just under 90% as singletons. Sample: peripheral blood, taken on day 0 of AZD1222 vaccination. The source is an adult in good health.

In its sample, this clone was seen once. The rearrangement uses TRBV4-2 and TRBJ2-1; 9 nucleotides line up with TRBD2. In germline, CDR1 is LGHNA, CDR2 YNFKEQ. V lost 4 bases, J lost 8 bases, and 18 bases stayed unmatched. The CDR3 sequence is 18 residues long. CDR3 nucleotide sequence: TGTGCCAGCAGCCGACAGGAATTAAGCGGGGGGTCCTTGGATGAGCAGTTCTTC. Its protein product is CASSRQELSGGSLDEQFF.

CDR3 loop: CASSLAGSSTYGYTF. In nucleotides, the CDR3 is TGTGCCAGCAGCTTAGCAGGGTCGTCGACCTATGGCTACACCTTC. V gene TRBV7-2 combines with J gene TRBJ1-2, with D uncertain. This CDR3 spans 15 amino acids. Trimming shortened V by 0 bases and J by 4 bases, and 12 bases separated the two germline ends. Germline lookup yields CDR1 SGHTA and CDR2 FQGNSA. Based on the CDR3 plus reference TRBV7-2 and TRBJ1-2, the full variable domain is GAGVSQSPSNKVTEKGKDVELRCDPISGHTALYWYRQSLGQGLEFLIYFQGNSAPDKSGLPSDRFSAERTGGSVSTLTIQRTQQEDSAVYLCASSLAGSSTYGYTFGSGTRLTVV.

The chain links TRBV19 to TRBJ2-1, with D uncertain. CDR3 length: 14 residues. The V gene lost 1 base and the J gene lost 6 bases, with 10 bases spanning the gap. Germline-derived CDR1 and CDR2 are LNHDA and SQIVND (reference sequence). The CDR3 DNA is TGTGCCAGTAGTATAGCCCACTCCGCCAATGAGCAGTTCTTC. Its protein is CASSIAHSANEQFF. The complete variable domain, with remaining parts taken from reference TRBV19 and TRBJ2-1, reads DGGITQSPKYLFRKEGQNVTLSCEQNLNHDAMYWYRQDPGQGLRLIYYSQIVNDFQKGDIAEGYSVSREKKESFPLTVTSAQKNPTAFYLCASSIAHSANEQFFGPGTRLTVL.

The chain links TRBV3-1 (or the pseudogene TRBV3-2) to TRBJ1-2; TRBD1 matches 11 bases. Germline values: CDR1 LGHDT, CDR2 YNNKEL (reference sequence). The CDR3 loop spans 17 amino acids. The V segment lost 4 bases and the J segment 4 bases; nucleotides outside the gene matches: 11. This chain's CDR3 is CASSPRTGGVGGYGYTF. Here the CDR3 DNA reads TGTGCCAGCAGCCCGCGGACAGGGGGCGTCGGTGGCTATGGCTACACCTTC.

DNA of the CDR3: TGTGCCACCAGCAGACCTGGACAGGGCTACGAGCAGTACTTC. Translated: CATSRPGQGYEQYF. The J gene is TRBJ2-7, the V gene TRBV15; TRBD1 matches 8 bases. Germline trimming cut 2 bases from V and 3 bases from J; bases unmatched to any gene: 3. The germline V gene has CDR1 LNHNV and CDR2 YYDKDF (reference sequence). The CDR3 sequence is 14 residues long.

The count of this clone is one. This sequence joins TRBV9 and TRBJ1-2; D unclear. V was pared by 0 bases and J by 2 bases, with 11 bases between. The CDR3 consists of 15 residues. Germline V lookup: CDR1 SGDLS, CDR2 YYNGEE. The CDR3 sequence: CASSVATAGNYGYTF. The CDR3 nucleotides read TGTGCCAGCAGCGTAGCTACGGCGGGGAACTATGGCTACACCTTC. Variable domain in full (rest from reference TRBV9 and TRBJ1-2): DSGVTQTPKHLITATGQRVTLRCSPRSGDLSVYWYQQSLDQGLQFLIQYYNGEERAKGNILERFSAQQFPDLHSELNLSSLELGDSALYFCASSVATAGNYGYTFGSGTRLTVV.

The chain is built from TRBV21-1 and TRBJ1-2; whether TRBD1, the table's D call, matches the DNA was not checked. TRBV21-1 is described as a pseudogene. The CDR3 covers 14 residues. The CDR3 coding sequence is TGTGCCAGCAGCACCTCGACAGGGCGGGATGGCTACACCTTC. This gives the protein CASSTSTGRDGYTF.

This chain connects TRBV5-5 to TRBJ1-4; D remains unclear. In germline, CDR1 is SGHKS, CDR2 YYEKEE (reference sequence). The CDR3 loop spans 16 amino acids. Trimming removed 4 bases at V and 4 bases at J, with 17 bases between. The CDR3 sequence is CASSQIYSTLNEKLFF. Here the CDR3 DNA reads TGTGCCAGCAGCCAAATTTACTCGACCCTTAATGAAAAACTGTTTTTT. The full variable domain, its missing parts supplied by reference TRBV5-5 and TRBJ1-4, is DAGVTQSPTHLIKTRGQQVTLRCSPISGHKSVSWYQQVLGQGPQFIFQYYEKEERGRGNFPDRFSARQFPNYSSELNVNALLLGDSALYLCASSQIYSTLNEKLFFGSGTQLSVL.

The chain couples TRBV6-5 to TRBJ1-6; D gene ambiguous. The CDR3 loop spans 15 amino acids. Trimming removed 10 bases at V and 7 bases at J, with 20 bases between. The germline V gene encodes CDR1 MNHEY and CDR2 SVGAGI. The CDR3 loop is CAIPVGLYRNSPLHF. The CDR3, as DNA: TGTGCCATCCCAGTTGGACTTTATAGGAATTCACCCCTCCACTTT.

This chain uses TRBV4-1 with TRBJ2-1; TRBD2 aligns across 10 bases. CDR1 and CDR2 (germline): MGHRA, YSYEKL. The V and J ends lost 5 bases and 9 bases, in that order; junction bases with no gene match: 10. This CDR3 contains 15 residues. CDR3 sequence: CASSLTSGALGEQFF. The CDR3 nucleotides read TGCGCCAGCAGCTTAACTAGCGGGGCCTTGGGTGAGCAGTTCTTC.

J is TRBJ2-7 and V is TRBV5-1, with 7 positions matching TRBD1. CDR3 length: 16 amino acids. V lost 2 bases to trimming and J lost 10 bases; unmatched junction nucleotides: 18. Germline CDR1 and CDR2: SGHRS and YFSETQ. The CDR3 reads CASSFGRDSPLISQYF. The CDR3 nucleotides read TGCGCCAGCAGCTTTGGAAGGGACAGCCCTCTCATAAGTCAGTACTTC.

The V gene is TRBV5-1, the J gene TRBJ2-1, with D possibly being TRBD2 (5 bases). CDR1 and CDR2 from the germline V gene are SGHRS and YFSETQ. This CDR3 spans 14 amino acids. The V and J ends lost 0 bases and 3 bases respectively, with 7 bases between them. This CDR3 reads CASSLGEGYNEQFF. CDR3 nucleotides: TGCGCCAGCAGCTTGGGAGAGGGCTACAATGAGCAGTTCTTC. The variable domain in full, with the rest retrieved from reference TRBV5-1 and TRBJ2-1, is KAGVTQTPRYLIKTRGQQVTLSCSPISGHRSVSWYQQTPGQGLQFLFEYFSETQRNKGNFPGRFSGRQFSNSRSEMNVSTLELGDSALYLCASSLGEGYNEQFFGPGTRLTVL.

This rearrangement joins TRBV28 to TRBJ1-2, with no clear D. The ends were cut back, 6 bases at V and 7 bases at J, with 15 bases in the middle. Germline assignment: CDR1 MDHEN and CDR2 SYDVKM. This CDR3 spans 13 amino acids. The CDR3 region has the DNA TGTGCCAGCAGCTCCGGGTACGGGAGTGGCTACACCTTC. Translated: CASSSGYGSGYTF.

The chain links TRBV12-5 to TRBJ2-7; possibly TRBD2 for D (6 bases). From germline, CDR1 is LGHNT and CDR2 FRNRAP. The CDR3 totals 15 residues. The germline V and J ends were trimmed by 0 bases and 3 bases, with 12 bases remaining between them. The CDR3 protein is CASGLVLGTYYEQYF. The DNA for the CDR3 is TGTGCTAGTGGTTTGGTATTGGGGACTTACTACGAGCAGTACTTC.

The chain employs TRBV3-1 (or the pseudogene TRBV3-2) and TRBJ1-2, with 8 bases lining up with TRBD1. V dropped 4 bases and J dropped 8; count of bases not matched to a gene: 6. The germline CDR1 and CDR2 sequences are LGHDT and YNNKEL (reference sequence). The CDR3 totals 13 residues. The CDR3 region has the DNA TGTGCCAGCAGCCTTCAGGGGGCGAAGGGCTACACCTTC. Its protein product is CASSLQGAKGYTF.

The chain has TRBV5-5 and TRBJ1-1, with a weak D call TRBD1 (6 bases). V lost 0 bases, J lost 4 bases, and 10 bases lay in between. CDR3 length: 14 amino acids. Germline V gene data show CDR1 as SGHKS and CDR2 as YYEKEE (reference sequence). CDR3 sequence: CASSLEQGTTEAFF. Here the CDR3 DNA reads TGTGCCAGCAGCTTGGAGCAGGGGACCACTGAAGCTTTCTTT.

This clone showed up just once. This sequence joins TRBV5-1 and TRBJ1-4; 9 bases agree with TRBD1. V dropped 3 bases and J dropped 2; count of bases not matched to a gene: 8. CDR1 and CDR2 (germline): SGHRS, YFSETQ. This CDR3 contains 17 residues. The CDR3, as DNA: TGCGCCAGCAGCTCCCTGACAGGGGGGGACACTAATGAAAAACTGTTTTTT. Encoded protein: CASSSLTGGDTNEKLFF.

V usage is TRBV6-5 and J usage is TRBJ1-1, with D perhaps matching TRBD1 (5 bases). The CDR3 is 15 amino acids. V was trimmed by 6 bases and J by 0 bases, leaving 14 bases between them. The germline V gene encodes CDR1 MNHEY and CDR2 SVGAGI. The CDR3 region has the DNA TGTGCCAGCAGGATCAGACAGAGCATGAACACTGAAGCTTTCTTT. It yields the protein CASRIRQSMNTEAFF.

The chain employs TRBV11-2 and TRBJ1-2, with D possibly TRBD1 on 5 matching bases. Germline CDR1 and CDR2: SGHAT and FQNNGV. V lost 2 bases and J 8 bases, leaving 18 bases between the germline ends. This CDR3 spans 15 amino acids. The CDR3 loop reads CASSLTEGVGEGYTF. The CDR3 region has the DNA TGTGCCAGCAGCTTAACCGAAGGAGTGGGGGAAGGCTACACCTTC.

This chain uses TRBV27 with TRBJ2-6; a weak D match, TRBD2 (7 bases). V gave up 4 bases and J gave up 2 bases, with 12 bases separating them. The germline CDR1 and CDR2 sequences are MNHEY and SMNVEV (reference sequence). The length of the CDR3 is 16 residues. The CDR3 DNA follows: TGTGCCAGCAGTTCACAGCGGGACACTGGGGCCAACGTCCTGACTTTC. Translated: CASSSQRDTGANVLTF. Complete variable domain (other parts from reference TRBV27 and TRBJ2-6): EAQVTQNPRYLITVTGKKLTVTCSQNMNHEYMSWYRQDPGLGLRQIYYSMNVEVTDKGDVPEGYKVSRKEKRNFPLILESPSPNQTSLYFCASSSQRDTGANVLTFGAGSRLTVL.

The chain has TRBV19 and TRBJ1-1; D possibly corresponds to TRBD1 (5 bases). CDR3 size: 17 residues. The V end was cut by 3 bases, the J end by 0 bases, with 17 bases between. Germline V gene data show CDR1 as LNHDA and CDR2 as SQIVND (reference sequence). The CDR3 DNA is TGTGCCAGTAGTATTATAGGTGGTGGGGGGATGAACACTGAAGCTTTCTTT. Translating it yields CASSIIGGGGMNTEAFF.

V is TRBV7-9 and J is TRBJ1-6; perhaps TRBD1 as D (6 bases). Germline CDR1 and CDR2: SEHNR and FQNEAQ (reference sequence). The CDR3 loop spans 13 amino acids. With 5 bases removed from V and 7 bases from J, the gap between germline ends came to 9 bases. The CDR3 spells CASSTGQNSPLHF. Here the CDR3 DNA reads TGTGCCAGCAGCACTGGACAGAATTCACCCCTCCACTTT.

The chain couples TRBV29-1 to TRBJ1-1, with no clear D. This CDR3 has 12 amino acids. The V gene's germline CDR1 is SQVTM and CDR2 ANQGSEA. Trimming left V 8 bases short and J 2 bases short, with 12 bases between. The CDR3 region has the DNA TGCAGCTCAACGGACGGTAACACTGAAGCTTTCTTT. Encoded protein: CSSTDGNTEAFF.

The table lists this clone with a few counts. The gene calls are TRBV7-3 and TRBJ1-1; D unclear. Germline loops: CDR1 SGHTA, CDR2 FQGTGA. CDR3 length: 13 residues. Trimming took off 2 bases at V and 4 bases at J, with 8 bases between the two ends. The CDR3 loop is CASSLWGGTEAFF. CDR3 nucleotides: TGTGCCAGCAGCTTATGGGGTGGCACTGAAGCTTTCTTT.

The chain has TRBV28 and TRBJ1-5, with TRBD1 matching over 9 bases. Germline trimming cut 2 bases from V and 4 bases from J; bases unmatched to any gene: 3. The CDR3 is 15 amino acids. Germline V gene lookup returns CDR1 MDHEN and CDR2 SYDVKM. The CDR3 here is CASSLPTGGNQPQHF. The CDR3, as DNA: TGTGCCAGCAGTTTACCGACAGGGGGGAATCAGCCCCAGCATTTT.

The chain joins TRBV24-1 to TRBJ1-2; tentative D call: TRBD1 (6 bases). The CDR3 contains 14 residues. Germline-derived CDR1 and CDR2 are KGHDR and SFDVKD. V was clipped by 7 bases and J by 0 bases, with 11 bases between them. CDR3 in amino acids: CATREGGSNYGYTF. The CDR3 DNA is TGTGCCACCAGGGAGGGGGGCTCTAACTATGGCTACACCTTC.

The CDR3 DNA reads TGTGCCAGCAGTCCGCAGGGAATCTATGGCTACACCTTC. Its translation is CASSPQGIYGYTF. V is TRBV27 and J is TRBJ1-2, with D possibly being TRBD1 (5 bases). The length of the CDR3 is 13 residues. The germline V gene has CDR1 MNHEY and CDR2 SMNVEV (reference sequence). Between the trimmed V and J ends, which lost 5 bases and 4 bases, there was a span of 11 bases.

The chain combines TRBV19 with TRBJ1-6; D is unclear. Germline CDR1 LNHDA, CDR2 SQIVND (reference sequence). V lost 10 bases and J lost 7, with 23 bases in between. This CDR3 region has 16 residues. The CDR3 loop is CANHAGVGSDNSPLHF. As DNA, the CDR3 is TGTGCCAACCATGCGGGCGTGGGGTCTGACAATTCACCCCTCCACTTT.